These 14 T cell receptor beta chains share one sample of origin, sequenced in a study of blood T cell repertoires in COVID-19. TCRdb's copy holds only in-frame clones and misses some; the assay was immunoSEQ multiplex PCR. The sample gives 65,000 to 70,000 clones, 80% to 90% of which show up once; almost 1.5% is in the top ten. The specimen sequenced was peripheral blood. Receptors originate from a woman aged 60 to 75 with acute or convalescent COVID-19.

CDR3: CASSRYTEAFF. The CDR3 coding sequence is TGTGCCAGCAGTCGGTACACTGAAGCTTTCTTT. The chain employs TRBV12-3 or TRBV12-4 and TRBJ1-1; D unclear. CDR3 length equals 11 residues. V gave up 5 bases and J gave up 3 bases, with 4 bases separating them.

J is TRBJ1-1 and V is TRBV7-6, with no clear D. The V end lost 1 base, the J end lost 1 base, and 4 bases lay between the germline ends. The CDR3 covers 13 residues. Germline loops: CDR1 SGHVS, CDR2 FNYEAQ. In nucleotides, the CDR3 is TGTGCCAGCAGCTTAGAACAGAACACTGAAGCTTTCTTT. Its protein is CASSLEQNTEAFF.

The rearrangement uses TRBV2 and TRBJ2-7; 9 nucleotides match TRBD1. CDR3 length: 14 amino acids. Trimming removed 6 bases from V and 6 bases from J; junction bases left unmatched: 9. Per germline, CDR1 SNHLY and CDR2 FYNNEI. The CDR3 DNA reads TGTGCCAGCAGGCGGGACAGGGACATCGGCGAGCAGTACTTC. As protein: CASRRDRDIGEQYF.

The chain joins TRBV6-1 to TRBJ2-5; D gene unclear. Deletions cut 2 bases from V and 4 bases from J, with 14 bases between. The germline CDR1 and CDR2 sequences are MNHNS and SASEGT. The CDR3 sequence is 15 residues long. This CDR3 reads CASSEWSGSGETQYF. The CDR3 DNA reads TGTGCCAGCAGTGAATGGTCCGGGTCTGGAGAGACCCAGTACTTC.

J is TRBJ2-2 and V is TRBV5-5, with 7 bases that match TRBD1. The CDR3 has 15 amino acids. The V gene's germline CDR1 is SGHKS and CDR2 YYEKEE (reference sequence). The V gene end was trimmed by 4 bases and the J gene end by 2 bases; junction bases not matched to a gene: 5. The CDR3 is CASSLRQGNTGELFF. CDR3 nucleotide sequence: TGTGCCAGCAGCCTCAGACAGGGTAACACCGGGGAGCTGTTTTTT.

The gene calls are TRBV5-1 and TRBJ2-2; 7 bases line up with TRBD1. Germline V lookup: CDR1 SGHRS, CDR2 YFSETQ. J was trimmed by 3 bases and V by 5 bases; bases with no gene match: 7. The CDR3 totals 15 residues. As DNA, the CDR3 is TGCGCCAGCAGAAAGCCGGGACAGCACACCGGGGAGCTGTTTTTT. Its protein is CASRKPGQHTGELFF.

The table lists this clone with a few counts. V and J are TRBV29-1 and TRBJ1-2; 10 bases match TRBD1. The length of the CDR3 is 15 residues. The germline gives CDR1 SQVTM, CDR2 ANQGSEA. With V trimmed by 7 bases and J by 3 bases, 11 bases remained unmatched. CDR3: CSARSRQGADYGYTF. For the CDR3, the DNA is TGCAGCGCACGCTCTAGACAGGGGGCTGACTATGGCTACACCTTC.

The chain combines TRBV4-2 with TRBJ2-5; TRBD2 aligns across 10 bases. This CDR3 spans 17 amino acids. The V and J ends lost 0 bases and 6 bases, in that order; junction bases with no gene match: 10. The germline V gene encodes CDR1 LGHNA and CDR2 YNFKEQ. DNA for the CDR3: TGTGCCAGCAGCCAAGAAGGATCTAGCGGGGGTACCAAGACCCAGTACTTC. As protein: CASSQEGSSGGTKTQYF.

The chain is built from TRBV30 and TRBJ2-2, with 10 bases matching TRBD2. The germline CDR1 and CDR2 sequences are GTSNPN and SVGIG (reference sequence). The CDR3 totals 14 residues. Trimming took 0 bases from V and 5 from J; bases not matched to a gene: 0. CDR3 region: CAWSVTSGTGELFF. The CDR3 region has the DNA TGTGCCTGGAGTGTGACTAGCGGGACCGGGGAGCTGTTTTTT.

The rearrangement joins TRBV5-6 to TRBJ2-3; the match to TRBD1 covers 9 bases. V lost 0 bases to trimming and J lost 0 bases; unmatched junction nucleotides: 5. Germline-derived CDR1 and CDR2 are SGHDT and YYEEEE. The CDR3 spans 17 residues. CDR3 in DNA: TGTGCCAGCAGCTTGGTGACAGGGGGTAGGAGCACAGATACGCAGTATTTT. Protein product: CASSLVTGGRSTDTQYF.

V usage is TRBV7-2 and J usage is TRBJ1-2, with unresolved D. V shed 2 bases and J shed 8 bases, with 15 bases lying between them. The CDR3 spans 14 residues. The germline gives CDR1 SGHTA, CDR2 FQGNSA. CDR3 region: CASSLKPGSWGYTF. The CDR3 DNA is TGTGCCAGCAGCTTAAAACCGGGGTCGTGGGGCTACACCTTC.

CDR3 sequence: CASSHTLPSLDSYEQYF. The DNA of the CDR3 is TGTGCCAGCAGCCACACTTTACCCAGCCTAGACTCCTACGAGCAGTACTTC. The chain has TRBV14 and TRBJ2-7, with D hard to call. The CDR3 runs 17 residues. Germline V gene lookup returns CDR1 SGHDN and CDR2 FVKESK. With 3 bases removed from V and 0 bases from J, the gap between germline ends came to 18 bases.

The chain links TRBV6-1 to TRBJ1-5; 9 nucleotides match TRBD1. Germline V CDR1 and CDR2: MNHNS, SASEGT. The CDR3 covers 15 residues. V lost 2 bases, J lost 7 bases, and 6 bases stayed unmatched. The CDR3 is CASSETGGVLQPQHF. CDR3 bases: TGTGCCAGCAGTGAAACAGGGGGCGTTTTACAGCCCCAGCATTTT.

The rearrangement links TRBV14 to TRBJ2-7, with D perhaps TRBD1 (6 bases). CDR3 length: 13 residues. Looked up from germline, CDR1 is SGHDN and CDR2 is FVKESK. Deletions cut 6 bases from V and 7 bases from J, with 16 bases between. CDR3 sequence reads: CASSWDTQGEQYF. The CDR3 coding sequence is TGTGCCAGCAGTTGGGACACCCAGGGTGAGCAGTACTTC. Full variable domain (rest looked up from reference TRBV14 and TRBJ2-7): EAGVTQFPSHSVIEKGQTVTLRCDPISGHDNLYWYRRVMGKEIKFLLHFVKESKQDESGMPNNRFLAERTGGTYSTLKVQPAELEDSGVYFCASSWDTQGEQYFGPGTRLTVT.